This T cell receptor (beta chain) appears in the sequencing data of a study of control samples from healthy donors and cancer patients. Profiling relied on immunoSEQ multiplex PCR, and the TCRdb table lists in-frame clones only, not all of them. The sample has 130,000 or so clones, roughly 91% seen once. Germline V gene sequence: CDR1 SNHLY, CDR2 FYNNEI. This CDR3 region has 13 residues. The ends were cut back, 9 bases at V and 0 bases at J, with 8 bases in the middle. The TCR was taken from a man between 50 and 59 years old with head and neck cancer. The chain joins TRBV2 to TRBJ2-2, with TRBD1 as a possible D gene (5 bases). The sequenced sample consisted of PBMCs. CDR3 nucleotide sequence: TGTGCCAGGAAGACAGCGAACACCGGGGAGCTGTTTTTT. Protein product: CARKTANTGELFF.